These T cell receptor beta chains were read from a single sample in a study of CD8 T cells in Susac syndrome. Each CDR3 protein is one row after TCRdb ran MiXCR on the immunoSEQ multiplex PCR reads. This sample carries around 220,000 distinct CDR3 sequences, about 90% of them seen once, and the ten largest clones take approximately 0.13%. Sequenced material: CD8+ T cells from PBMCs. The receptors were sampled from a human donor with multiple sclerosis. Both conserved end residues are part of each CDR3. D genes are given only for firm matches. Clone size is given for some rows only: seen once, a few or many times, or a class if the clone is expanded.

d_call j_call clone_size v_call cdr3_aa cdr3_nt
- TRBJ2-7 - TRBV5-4 CASSSPWVDEQYF TGTGCCAGCAGCTCCCCTTGGGTGGACGAGCAGTACTTC
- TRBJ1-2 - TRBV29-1 CSAGEGPIPYGYTF TGCAGCGCGGGGGAGGGGCCAATCCCCTATGGCTACACCTTC
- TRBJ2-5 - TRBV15 CATSRETWETQYF TGTGCCACCAGCAGAGAGACGTGGGAGACCCAGTACTTC
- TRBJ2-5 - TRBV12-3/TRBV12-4 CASRPRPGSRGQETQYF TGTGCCAGCAGACCTCGACCCGGATCGCGGGGTCAAGAGACCCAGTACTTC
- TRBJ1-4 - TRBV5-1 CASSLVATNEKLFF TGCGCCAGCAGCTTGGTTGCAACTAATGAAAAACTGTTTTTT
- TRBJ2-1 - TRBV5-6 CASSLGPGEFF TGTGCCAGCAGCTTGGGACCAGGGGAGTTCTTC
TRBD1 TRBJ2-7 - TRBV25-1 CASSGRTGDSYEQYF TGTGCCAGCAGTGGGAGGACAGGGGATTCCTACGAGCAGTACTTC
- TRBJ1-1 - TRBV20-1 CSAGASMNTEAFF TGCAGTGCGGGGGCCTCAATGAACACTGAAGCTTTCTTT
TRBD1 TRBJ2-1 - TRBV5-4 CASSTPGQAYNEQFF TGTGCCAGCAGCACTCCGGGACAGGCCTACAATGAGCAGTTCTTC
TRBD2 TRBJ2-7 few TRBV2 CASRTSGVTYEQYF TGTGCCAGCAGGACTAGCGGGGTAACTTACGAGCAGTACTTC
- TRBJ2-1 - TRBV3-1 CASSQVAGLTYNEQFF TGTGCCAGCAGCCAAGTAGCCGGCTTAACCTACAATGAGCAGTTCTTC
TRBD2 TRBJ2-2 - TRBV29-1 CSAAGGTGELFF TGCAGCGCCGCGGGGGGCACCGGGGAGCTGTTTTTT
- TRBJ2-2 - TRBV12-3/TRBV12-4 CASSPGQNTGELFF TGTGCCAGCAGCCCGGGACAAAACACCGGGGAGCTGTTTTTT
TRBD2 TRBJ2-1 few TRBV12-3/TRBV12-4 CASRPTSGSYNEQFF TGTGCCAGCAGACCGACTAGCGGTTCCTACAATGAGCAGTTCTTC
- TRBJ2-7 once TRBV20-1 CSASAGSYEQYF TGCAGTGCTAGTGCGGGCTCCTACGAGCAGTACTTC
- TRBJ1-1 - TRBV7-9 CASSASGSEAFF TGTGCCAGCAGCGCTTCAGGGAGTGAAGCTTTCTTT
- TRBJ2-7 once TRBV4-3 CASSQESRVSYEQYF TGCGCCAGCAGCCAAGAAAGTAGAGTATCCTACGAGCAGTACTTC
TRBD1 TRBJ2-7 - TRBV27 CASSLGTGGPYEQYF TGTGCCAGCAGTCTAGGGACAGGGGGCCCCTACGAGCAGTACTTC
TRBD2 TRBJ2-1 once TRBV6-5 CASSYVAGREQFF TGTGCCAGCAGTTACGTAGCGGGCAGGGAGCAGTTCTTC
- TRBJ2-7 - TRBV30 CAWGPAALMEQYF TGTGCCTGGGGGCCGGCCGCCCTCATGGAGCAGTACTTC
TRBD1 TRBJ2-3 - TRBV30 CAWSTAAGGRDTQYF TGTGCCTGGAGCACTGCGGCAGGGGGCCGGGATACGCAGTATTTT
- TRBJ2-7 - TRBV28 CASSAPWEAYEQYF TGTGCCAGCAGTGCCCCCTGGGAGGCCTACGAGCAGTACTTC
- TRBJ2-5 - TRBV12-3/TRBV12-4 CASSNTVASGPQETQYF TGTGCCAGCAGCAATACCGTCGCGTCAGGCCCCCAAGAGACCCAGTACTTC
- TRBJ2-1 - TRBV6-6 CASTPGAGSYNEQFF TGTGCCAGCACCCCGGGGGCGGGCTCCTACAATGAGCAGTTCTTC
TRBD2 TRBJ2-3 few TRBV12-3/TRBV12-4 CASTRGSFVDTQYF TGTGCCAGCACCCGCGGGAGCTTTGTGGATACGCAGTATTTT
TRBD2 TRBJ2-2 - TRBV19 CASAWTSGGANTGELFF TGTGCCAGTGCTTGGACTAGCGGGGGGGCGAACACCGGGGAGCTGTTTTTT
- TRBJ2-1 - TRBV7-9 CAGEGLPYNEQFF TGTGCCGGAGAAGGGCTTCCCTACAATGAGCAGTTCTTC
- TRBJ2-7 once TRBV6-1 CAGAPGRFYEQYF TGTGCCGGTGCCCCCGGAAGGTTCTACGAGCAGTACTTC
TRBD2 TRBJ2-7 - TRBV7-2 CASSHGLAGVGSYEQYF TGTGCCAGCAGCCACGGACTAGCGGGAGTGGGGTCCTACGAGCAGTACTTC
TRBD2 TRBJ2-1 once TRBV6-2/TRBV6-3 CASSPRDYLHEQFF TGTGCCAGCAGCCCCCGGGACTACCTCCATGAGCAGTTCTTC
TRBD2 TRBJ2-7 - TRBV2 CASSPPGLAGGPHEQYF TGTGCCAGCAGTCCCCCGGGACTAGCGGGAGGGCCCCACGAGCAGTACTTC
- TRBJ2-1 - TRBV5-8 CASSLGQNSYNEQFF TGTGCCAGCAGCTTGGGACAAAACTCCTACAATGAGCAGTTCTTC
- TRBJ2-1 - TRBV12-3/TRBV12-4 CASGGASSYNEQFF TGTGCCAGCGGAGGGGCGAGCTCCTACAATGAGCAGTTCTTC
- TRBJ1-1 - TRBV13 CATRKTEMNTEAFF TGTGCCACGCGGAAGACGGAAATGAACACTGAAGCTTTCTTT
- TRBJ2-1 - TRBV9 CASSAPRGGAPSSYNEQFF TGTGCCAGCAGCGCCCCGAGGGGTGGCGCCCCCAGCTCCTACAATGAGCAGTTCTTC
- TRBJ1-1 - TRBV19 CASIRAGDTEAFF TGTGCCAGTATTCGGGCTGGGGACACTGAAGCTTTCTTT
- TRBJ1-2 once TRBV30 CAWMGGSGFNGYTF TGTGCCTGGATGGGGGGATCAGGGTTTAATGGCTACACCTTC
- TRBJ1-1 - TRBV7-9 CASSSSSDSHTEAFF TGTGCCAGCAGCTCGTCCTCAGACAGCCACACTGAAGCTTTCTTT
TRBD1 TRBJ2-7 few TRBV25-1 CASRDSSYEQYF TGTGCCAGCCGGGACAGTTCCTACGAGCAGTACTTC
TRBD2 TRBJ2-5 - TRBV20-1 CSASGAGAVQTQYF TGCAGTGCTAGTGGAGCGGGAGCCGTCCAGACCCAGTACTTC
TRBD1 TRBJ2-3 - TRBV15 CATRAGGGTDTQYF TGTGCCACCAGGGCAGGGGGAGGCACAGATACGCAGTATTTT
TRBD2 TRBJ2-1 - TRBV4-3 CASSQVVRGLRNEQFF TGCGCCAGCAGCCAAGTCGTTAGGGGACTACGAAATGAGCAGTTCTTC
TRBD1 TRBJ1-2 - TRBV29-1 CSVAPLTGGDYGYTF TGCAGCGTGGCCCCTCTTACAGGGGGCGACTATGGCTACACCTTC
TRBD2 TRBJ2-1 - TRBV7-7 CASSFRLAGGNEQFF TGTGCTAGCAGCTTTAGGCTAGCGGGGGGGAATGAGCAGTTCTTC
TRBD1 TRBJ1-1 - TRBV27 CASRDAGTGITEAFF TGTGCCAGCAGGGATGCCGGGACAGGGATCACTGAAGCTTTCTTT
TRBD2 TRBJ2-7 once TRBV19 CASSLAGGIYEQYF TGTGCCAGTAGTCTAGCGGGAGGGATCTACGAGCAGTACTTC
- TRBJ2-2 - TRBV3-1 CASSQEPAGWTGELFF TGTGCCAGCAGCCAAGAACCGGCGGGATGGACCGGGGAGCTGTTTTTT
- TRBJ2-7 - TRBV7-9 CASSLPGGYEQYF TGTGCCAGCAGCTTACCAGGGGGGTACGAGCAGTACTTC
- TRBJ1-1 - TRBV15 CATIGGPDTEAFF TGTGCCACCATCGGGGGCCCAGACACTGAAGCTTTCTTT
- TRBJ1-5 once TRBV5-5 CASSLGGRDGQPQHF TGTGCCAGCAGTCTTGGGGGCAGGGACGGTCAGCCCCAGCATTTT
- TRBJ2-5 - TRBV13 CASSLPGSLETQYF TGTGCCAGCAGCTTACCGGGGAGTTTAGAGACCCAGTACTTC
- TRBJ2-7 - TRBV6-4 CASSARGKKGSLEQYF TGTGCCAGCAGCGCCAGAGGCAAGAAGGGGTCTCTCGAGCAGTACTTC
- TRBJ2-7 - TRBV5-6 CASSGGLPSYEQYF TGTGCCAGCAGCGGGGGTCTTCCTTCCTACGAGCAGTACTTC
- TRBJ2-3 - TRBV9 CASSVDQFMDTQYF TGTGCCAGCAGCGTAGATCAGTTCATGGATACGCAGTATTTT
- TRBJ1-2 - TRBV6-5 CASSDAGGNYGYTF TGTGCCAGCAGCGACGCGGGAGGGAACTATGGCTACACCTTC
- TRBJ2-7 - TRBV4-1 CASSQDSSVLDEQYF TGCGCCAGCAGCCAAGACTCCTCAGTCCTGGACGAGCAGTACTTC
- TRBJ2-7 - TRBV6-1 CASNPGTYEQYF TGTGCCAGCAATCCGGGAACCTACGAGCAGTACTTC
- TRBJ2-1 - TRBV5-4 CATGLLPYNEQFF TGTGCCACGGGACTTCTACCCTACAATGAGCAGTTCTTC